This T cell receptor beta chain was found in a study of Ad26.COV2.S vaccination and SARS-CoV-2 variants. Whole-study context: Enrollment placed the donor in the COV1001 Ad26.COV2.S trial arm.

TCRdb keeps only in-frame clones here, not all; method: immunoSEQ multiplex PCR. The sample lists about 480,000 clones, roughly 85% occurring once. Treatment: 15 to 20 received Ad26.COV2.S at low or high dose, single or two shots; roughly 5 received placebo; per-sample allocation not given. Repertoires come from day 63 after the first vaccine or placebo injection. An 18-55-year-old adult in Boston served as donor. Participants' vaccine, an Ad26 vector, delivered Wuhan-strain SARS-CoV-2 spike. Germline V gene sequence: CDR1 KGHSH, CDR2 LQKENI. The CDR3 is 16 amino acids. Between the trimmed V and J ends, which lost 1 base and 0 bases, there was a span of 7 bases.

The rearrangement links TRBV18 to TRBJ2-6; possible D gene TRBD2, 6 bases. This sample comprised peripheral blood, obtained in a trial of Ad26.COV2.S vaccine versus placebo. This sequence originates from a person between 18 and 59 years old who received the Ad26.COV2.S COVID-19 vaccine or a placebo. Written as DNA, the CDR3 is TGTGCCAGCTCACCACTCGGGAGCTCTGGGGCCAACGTCCTGACTTTC. Translating gives CASSPLGSSGANVLTF.